This TCR beta chain comes out of a study of cytomegalovirus exposure and HLA in healthy donors. Study in general: The Caucasian-associated ancestry cluster contained 81% of the approximately 410 genotyped donors.

Trimming left V 3 bases short and J 6 bases short, with 8 bases between. In germline, CDR1 is KGHSH, CDR2 LQKENI. The CDR3 runs 13 residues. This PCR relied on a set of 60 Vbeta primers and 13 Jbeta primers. Profiled with immunoSEQ multiplex PCR; TCRdb holds only in-frame clones, not every one. This table has fewer than 150,000 clones, around 80% appearing once. The source material was PBMCs. The TCR originated in a man younger than 45 in good health and CMV-seronegative. The chain is built from TRBV18 and TRBJ2-2, with D perhaps TRBD2 (5 bases). The CDR3 reads CASSPRESGELFF. In nucleotides, the CDR3 is TGTGCCAGCTCACCGAGGGAGTCCGGGGAGCTGTTTTTT. The whole variable domain, filled in from reference TRBV18 and TRBJ2-2, reads NAGVMQNPRHLVRRRGQEARLRCSPMKGHSHVYWYRQLPEEGLKFMVYLQKENIIDESGMPKERFSAEFPKEGPSILRIQQVVRGDSAAYFCASSPRESGELFFGEGSRLTVL.